The clone carrying this T cell receptor beta chain occurred a few times. The germline V gene encodes CDR1 MGHRA and CDR2 YSYEKL. Trimming cost V 1 base and J 6 bases; bases outside gene matches: 7. This CDR3 region has 16 residues. This entry belongs to a study of breast tumors, draining lymph nodes, adjacent tissues. TCRdb independently ran MiXCR on the multiplex PCR reads; one entry per CDR3 protein. The sample includes under 150,000 distinct CDR3 sequences, 15% to 20% of them seen just once. Breast cancer patients provided tissue from their axillary draining lymph nodes. The material sequenced was axillary lymph node tissue. The source is a female donor with breast cancer. Some clones in this sample may be carry-over from other donors' samples. The rearrangement uses TRBV4-1 and TRBJ2-1; 9 bases are shared with TRBD1. The CDR3 DNA is TGCGCCAGCAGCCAAGCACCGGGACAGGGTTTCAATGAGCAGTTCTTC. This encodes CASSQAPGQGFNEQFF.